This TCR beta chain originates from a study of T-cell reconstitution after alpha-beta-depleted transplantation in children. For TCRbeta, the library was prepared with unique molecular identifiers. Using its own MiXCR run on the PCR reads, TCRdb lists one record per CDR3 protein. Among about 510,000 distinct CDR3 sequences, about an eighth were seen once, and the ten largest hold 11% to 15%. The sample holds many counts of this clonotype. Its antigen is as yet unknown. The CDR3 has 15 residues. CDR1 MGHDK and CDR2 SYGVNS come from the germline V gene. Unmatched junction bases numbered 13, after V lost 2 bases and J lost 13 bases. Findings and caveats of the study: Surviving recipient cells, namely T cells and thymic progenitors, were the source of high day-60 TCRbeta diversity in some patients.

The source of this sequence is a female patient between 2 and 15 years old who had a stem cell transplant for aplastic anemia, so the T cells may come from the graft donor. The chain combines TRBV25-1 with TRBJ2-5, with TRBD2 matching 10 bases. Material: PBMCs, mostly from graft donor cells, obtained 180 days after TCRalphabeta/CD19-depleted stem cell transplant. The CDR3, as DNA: TGTGCCAGCAGTGAAACCAGCGGGAGGGCCAAGGGGTCGTACTTC. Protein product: CASSETSGRAKGSYF.